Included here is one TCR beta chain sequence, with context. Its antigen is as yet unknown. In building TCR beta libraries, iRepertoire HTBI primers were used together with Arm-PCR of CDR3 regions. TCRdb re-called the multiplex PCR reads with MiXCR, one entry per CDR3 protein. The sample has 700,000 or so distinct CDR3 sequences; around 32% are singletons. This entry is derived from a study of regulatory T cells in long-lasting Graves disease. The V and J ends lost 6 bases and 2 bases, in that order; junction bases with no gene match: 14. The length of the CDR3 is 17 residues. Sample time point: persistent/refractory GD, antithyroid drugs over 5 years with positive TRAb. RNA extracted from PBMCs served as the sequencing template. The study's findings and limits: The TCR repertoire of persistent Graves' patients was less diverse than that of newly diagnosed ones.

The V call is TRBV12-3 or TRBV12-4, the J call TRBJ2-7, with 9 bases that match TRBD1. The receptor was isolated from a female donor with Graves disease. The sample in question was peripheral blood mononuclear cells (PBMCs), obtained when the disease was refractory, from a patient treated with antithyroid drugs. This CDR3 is CASSQVQDRGFPYEQYF. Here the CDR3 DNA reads TGTGCCAGCAGCCAAGTCCAGGACAGGGGCTTCCCCTACGAGCAGTACTTC.